The 21 T cell receptor beta chains given below trace back to one sample, sequenced in a study of T cell repertoires in cytomegalovirus infection. No antigen is known for these receptors. TCRdb reanalysed the reads using MiXCR and keeps one entry per CDR3 protein. The top ten hold roughly an eighth of the sample, which has hundreds of thousands of distinct CDR3 sequences, around 32% seen once. The sample here was cultured CD8+ T cells from PBMCs, taken from culture after CMV antigen stimulation. These receptor sequences come from a human donor in good health (CMV status not recorded). Some clones in this sample may be carry-over from other donors' samples.

This CDR3 is CASSAGTPGDTQYF. CDR3 DNA: TGTGCCAGCAGTGCCGGGACACCGGGGGATACGCAGTATTTT. V and J are TRBV6-1 and TRBJ2-3; TRBD1 might be the D (6 bases). The germline V and J ends were trimmed by 4 bases and 6 bases, with 14 bases remaining between them. The V gene's germline CDR1 is MNHNS and CDR2 SASEGT. The CDR3 totals 14 residues.

CDR3 residues: CASSREPQGATGNTIYF. The CDR3 nucleotides read TGCGCCAGCAGCCGCGAACCACAGGGGGCGACTGGAAACACCATATATTTT. V is TRBV4-1 and J is TRBJ1-3; 9 nucleotides match TRBD1. Germline V gene sequence: CDR1 MGHRA, CDR2 YSYEKL. V dropped 4 bases and J dropped 2; count of bases not matched to a gene: 9. CDR3 length: 17 residues.

This clonotype showed up many times. V usage is TRBV7-2 and J usage is TRBJ2-1; D is perhaps TRBD1 or TRBD2 (5 bases each). The CDR3 contains 17 residues. With 5 bases removed from V and 0 bases from J, the gap between germline ends came to 17 bases. CDR1 and CDR2 from the germline V gene are SGHTA and FQGNSA. The CDR3 DNA sequence: TGTGCCAGCAGCGCCGGGACGTCCCTCGACTCCTACAATGAGCAGTTCTTC. Amino acid sequence: CASSAGTSLDSYNEQFF.

The V and J genes are TRBV20-1 and TRBJ2-3; the D gene could be TRBD1 or TRBD2 (5 bases each). This CDR3 comprises 13 residues. CDR1 DFQATT and CDR2 SNEGSKA come from the germline V gene (reference sequence). Trimming removed 2 bases from V and 8 bases from J, with 14 bases in between. CDR3 nucleotide sequence: TGCAGTGCTAGAACCCCGGGGCGCTCTACGCAGTATTTT. It codes for CSARTPGRSTQYF.

The table lists this clonotype with a few counts. The CDR3 sequence is CASSYSKGEKLFF. The DNA of the CDR3 is TGTGCCAGCAGTTACTCGAAAGGGGAAAAACTGTTTTTT. This chain connects TRBV6-6 to TRBJ1-4; D is undetermined. Per the germline V gene, CDR1 is MNHNY and CDR2 is SVGAGI (reference sequence). Trimming stripped 0 bases from V and 8 bases from J, with 7 bases between. CDR3 length equals 13 residues.

Only a few counts were recorded for this clonotype. The chain employs TRBV11-2 and TRBJ2-5; the D gene is possibly TRBD1 (6 bases). The CDR3 is 15 amino acids. The V gene's germline CDR1 is SGHAT and CDR2 FQNNGV. V dropped 2 bases and J dropped 6 bases, with 16 bases sitting between them. The CDR3 DNA reads as TGTGCCAGCAGCTTATACGCACAGGGTGCGCAGACCCAGTACTTC. The encoded protein is CASSLYAQGAQTQYF.

This clonotype was observed many times. The chain's CDR3 is CASSPTTSGSYEQYF. The CDR3 region has the DNA TGTGCCAGCAGCCCGACGACTAGCGGGTCCTACGAGCAGTACTTC. V is TRBV7-6 and J is TRBJ2-7, with 10 nucleotides matching TRBD2. Unmatched junction bases numbered 5, after V lost 5 bases and J lost 1 base. The CDR3 has 15 amino acids. From germline, CDR1 is SGHVS and CDR2 FNYEAQ.

This clonotype came up many times. The chain is built from TRBV7-9 and TRBJ2-1, with 8 bases matching TRBD1. This CDR3 region has 15 residues. V gave up 3 bases and J gave up 5 bases; unmatched junction bases: 6. The germline gives CDR1 SEHNR, CDR2 FQNEAQ (reference sequence). This CDR3 reads CASSFPGQADNEQFF. The CDR3 region has the DNA TGTGCCAGCAGCTTCCCGGGACAGGCCGACAATGAGCAGTTCTTC.

This rearrangement joins TRBV6-2 or TRBV6-3 to TRBJ2-7; tentative D call: TRBD1 (6 bases). Germline-derived CDR1 and CDR2 are MNHEY and SVGEGT. The CDR3 length is 14 residues. The V gene lost 2 bases and the J gene lost 6 bases, with 14 bases spanning the gap. The CDR3 DNA reads TGTGCCAGCAGTTACCGGCAGGGGCGAGGCGAGCAGTACTTC. This codes for CASSYRQGRGEQYF.

The rearrangement joins TRBV14 to TRBJ2-3; D not certain. The germline V and J ends were trimmed by 3 bases and 4 bases, with 14 bases remaining between them. CDR1 SGHDN and CDR2 FVKESK come from the germline V gene. CDR3 length: 15 amino acids. This CDR3 is CASSHWGRGADTQYF. The CDR3 coding sequence is TGTGCCAGCAGCCATTGGGGTAGAGGCGCAGATACGCAGTATTTT.

The chain employs TRBV4-1 and TRBJ2-7; D tentatively fits TRBD1 or TRBD2 (5 bases each). The CDR3 has 16 residues. Trimming removed 3 bases from V and 2 bases from J, with 17 bases in between. Germline loops: CDR1 MGHRA, CDR2 YSYEKL. CDR3 protein: CASSHPSRGPTYEQYF. As DNA, the CDR3 is TGCGCCAGCAGCCACCCATCCCGGGGCCCTACCTACGAGCAGTACTTC.

As to this clonotype: A single base separates this from a much larger clone, so it may be a read error. The CDR3 DNA is TGTGCCAGCAGCTTATGGGGCGGGGGCATGGACACTGAAGCTTTCTTT. This gives the protein CASSLWGGGMDTEAFF. The V call is TRBV7-2, the J call TRBJ1-1; tentatively, D is TRBD1 (6 bases). Trimming removed 2 bases from V and 3 bases from J, with 16 bases in between. This CDR3 is 16 amino acids long. The germline CDR1 and CDR2 sequences are SGHTA and FQGNSA. Complete variable domain (other parts from reference TRBV7-2 and TRBJ1-1): GAGVSQSPSNKVTEKGKDVELRCDPISGHTALYWYRQSLGQGLEFLIYFQGNSAPDKSGLPSDRFSAERTGGSVSTLTIQRTQQEDSAVYLCASSLWGGGMDTEAFFGQGTRLTVV.

This clonotype was detected only a few times. The genes are TRBV7-9 and TRBJ2-3; D gene ambiguous. The germline gives CDR1 SEHNR, CDR2 FQNEAQ (reference sequence). The CDR3 totals 14 residues. Trimming took 0 bases from V and 2 from J, leaving 6 bases between them. In nucleotides, the CDR3 is TGTGCCAGCAGCTTAGCACAGTACACAGATACGCAGTATTTT. This gives the protein CASSLAQYTDTQYF.

This clonotype was recorded a few times. The gene calls are TRBV7-9 and TRBJ2-1, with 12 positions matching TRBD2. CDR3 size: 16 residues. Unmatched junction bases numbered 4, after V lost 4 bases and J lost 3 bases. The germline V gene encodes CDR1 SEHNR and CDR2 FQNEAQ (reference sequence). The CDR3 DNA reads as TGTGCCAGCAGCTCGTGGGGACTAGCGGGCTACAATGAGCAGTTCTTC. Its translation is CASSSWGLAGYNEQFF.

The V gene is TRBV7-6, the J gene TRBJ2-1; D remains unclear. Germline loops: CDR1 SGHVS, CDR2 FNYEAQ. Deletions cut 7 bases from V and 2 bases from J, with 15 bases between. The CDR3 extends over 15 amino acids. CDR3 amino acids: CASTPMGGTYNEQFF. The DNA for the CDR3 is TGTGCCAGCACCCCAATGGGTGGGACCTACAATGAGCAGTTCTTC.

This chain uses TRBV7-6 with TRBJ2-3; 7 bases are a match to TRBD2. Per germline, CDR1 SGHVS and CDR2 FNYEAQ. V was clipped by 5 bases and J by 3 bases; unmatched bases: 8. The CDR3 contains 15 residues. The CDR3 loop reads CASSHTSVSTDTQYF. CDR3 DNA sequence: TGTGCCAGCAGCCATACTAGCGTATCGACAGATACGCAGTATTTT.

The J gene is TRBJ2-3, the V gene TRBV7-9, with TRBD1 as a possible D gene (6 bases). Between the trimmed V and J ends, which lost 5 bases and 0 bases, there was a span of 12 bases. Germline-derived CDR1 and CDR2 are SEHNR and FQNEAQ (reference sequence). The CDR3 is made up of 15 amino acids. CDR3 loop: CASSPSTGSTDTQYF. The CDR3 nucleotides are TGTGCCAGCAGCCCTTCGACAGGAAGCACAGATACGCAGTATTTT.

This clonotype occurred many times. V usage is TRBV7-8 and J usage is TRBJ1-1; D may be TRBD1 (6 bases). The CDR3 totals 13 residues. The V end was cut by 5 bases, the J end by 7 bases, with 14 bases between. Germline V lookup: CDR1 SGHVS, CDR2 FQNEAQ. The CDR3 DNA is TGTGCCAGCAGCCCCGGGGGGCTCGGTGAAGCTTTCTTT. Protein: CASSPGGLGEAFF.

This clonotype was counted only a few times. The chain couples TRBV7-9 to TRBJ2-1, with unresolved D. V was pared by 1 base and J by 10 bases, with 11 bases between. Germline V lookup: CDR1 SEHNR, CDR2 FQNEAQ (reference sequence). The CDR3 sequence is 13 residues long. The CDR3 DNA reads TGTGCCAGCAGCTTAGGATCTATGGCAGAGCAGTTCTTC. It specifies CASSLGSMAEQFF.

V is TRBV24-1 and J is TRBJ2-1, with D unclear. This CDR3 has 14 residues. V lost 5 bases to trimming and J lost 0 bases, with 7 bases between them. Germline V gives CDR1 KGHDR, CDR2 SFDVKD. CDR3 DNA: TGTGCCACCAGTGCCCGGAGCTCCTACAATGAGCAGTTCTTC. It specifies CATSARSSYNEQFF.

The gene calls are TRBV7-9 and TRBJ2-5; D gene uncertain. The germline V gene encodes CDR1 SEHNR and CDR2 FQNEAQ (reference sequence). Trimming removed 5 bases at V and 1 base at J, with 14 bases between. This CDR3 has 15 residues. DNA of the CDR3: TGTGCCAGCAGCCCCCGGAGAGTTACCCAAGAGACCCAGTACTTC. Protein product: CASSPRRVTQETQYF. Full variable domain (remainder filled in from reference TRBV7-9 and TRBJ2-5): DTGVSQNPRHKITKRGQNVTFRCDPISEHNRLYWYRQTLGQGPEFLTYFQNEAQLEKSRLLSDRFSAERPKGSFSTLEIQRTEQGDSAMYLCASSPRRVTQETQYFGPGTRLLVL.